One T cell receptor (beta chain) is described in this entry. The antigen remains unidentified. The sample is drawn from a study of a mutant IDH1 vaccine in newly diagnosed glioma. Looking at the study overall: Radiotherapy alone preceded vaccination by 4-6 weeks; alternatively, vaccination started with temozolomide cycles. Earlier treatment was radiotherapy, temozolomide, or both, with most getting both. Overall study results and limits: Patients mounted vaccine-induced immune responses in roughly 93% of cases.

Generated by immunoSEQ multiplex PCR, the TCRdb table keeps only in-frame clones and is missing some. Among 50,000 to 65,000 clones listed, more than 75% were seen once. The time point was: week 23, last vaccination. Doses consisted of 300 ug of mutant IDH1 20-mer peptide each, paired with topical imiquimod. Each donor presented with a new WHO grade 3 or 4 astrocytoma that tested IDH1-mutant and showed ATRX loss. Sequenced here: PBMCs, sampled from a glioma patient whose treatment included an IDH1 peptide vaccine. The TCR comes from a man between 35 and 55 years old with glioma.

CDR3 DNA: TGTGCCAGTAGGACAGGGGGTCAGCCCCAGCATTTT. It translates to CASRTGGQPQHF. This chain links TRBV19 with TRBJ1-5, with 9 bases matching TRBD1. V gave up 6 bases and J gave up 6 bases; unmatched junction bases: 0. This CDR3 has 12 amino acids. Germline values: CDR1 LNHDA, CDR2 SQIVND (reference sequence).